This T cell receptor (beta chain) is drawn from a study of B cell selection in AIRE deficiency. Sorted regulatory T cells were CD4-positive, CD25-high and CD127-low or negative. This CDR3 spans 14 amino acids. V dropped 1 base and J dropped 2 bases, with 5 bases sitting between them. Germline lookup yields CDR1 LNHDA and CDR2 SQIVND (reference sequence). The table came from immunoSEQ multiplex PCR; TCRdb's copy has only in-frame clones and leaves some out. The repertoire holds around 1,700 clones, with roughly 80% as singletons. The clonotype originates from a human donor in good health. The sample consisted of CD4+CD25+ Tregs sorted from PBMCs. The chain links TRBV19 to TRBJ1-4, with D perhaps matching TRBD1 (5 bases). The CDR3 nucleotides are TGTGCCAGTAGTATAGGACAGACTAATGAAAAACTGTTTTTT. Translation gives CASSIGQTNEKLFF.